This T cell receptor beta chain derives from a study of T cell repertoires in cytomegalovirus infection. Study-wide context: Carrying CMV and the relevant HLA type showed in public TCR beta signatures.

The junction had 6 bases not matched to a gene; V was cut back by 6 bases and J by 1 base. CDR1 is DFQATT and CDR2 is SNEGSKA in the germline V gene (reference sequence). The length of the CDR3 is 15 residues. TCRdb re-derived calls from the reads in MiXCR, one entry per CDR3 protein. The sample shows 200,000 to 250,000 distinct CDR3 sequences, roughly 23% of them seen only once. The J gene is TRBJ2-3, the V gene TRBV20-1; TRBD2 matches at 11 bases. This TCR was recovered from a human donor in good health (CMV status not recorded). Some clones in this sample may be carry-over from other donors' samples. Sample: CD8+ T cells from PBMCs. The CDR3 region has the DNA TGCAGTGCCCTTAGCGGGGGGGCGGGCACAGATACGCAGTATTTT. Its protein is CSALSGGAGTDTQYF.